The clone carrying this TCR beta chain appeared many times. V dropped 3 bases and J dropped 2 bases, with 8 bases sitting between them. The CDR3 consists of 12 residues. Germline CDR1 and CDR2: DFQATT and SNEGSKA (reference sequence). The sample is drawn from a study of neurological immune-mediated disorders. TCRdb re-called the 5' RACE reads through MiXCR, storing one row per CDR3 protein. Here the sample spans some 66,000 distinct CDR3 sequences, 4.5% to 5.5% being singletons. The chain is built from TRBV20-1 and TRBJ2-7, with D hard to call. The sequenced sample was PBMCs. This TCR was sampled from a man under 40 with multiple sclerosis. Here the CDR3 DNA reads TGCAGTGCTAGTTATCTAACCTACGAGCAGTACTTC. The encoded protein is CSASYLTYEQYF.